This T cell receptor beta chain comes out of a study of CD8+CD57+ T cells in acquired aplastic anemia. All sequencing subjects had displayed CD8+CD57+ cell expansion on flow cytometry. Germline CDR1 WSHSY, CDR2 SAAADI. V was shortened by 6 bases and J by 7 bases, with 19 bases between the two germline ends. The CDR3 contains 14 residues. TCR beta VDJ combinations and CDR3 sequences were profiled from genomic DNA. TCRdb re-analysed the reads in MiXCR, keeping a single row per CDR3 protein. The table records 150,000 to 180,000 distinct CDR3 sequences, about 48% of them present only once. V usage is TRBV10-2 and J usage is TRBJ2-7; weak D call: TRBD2 (7 bases). What was sequenced was sorted CD4+, CD8+, or CD8+CD57+ T cells (not recorded which) from PBMCs. The TCR originated in a human donor with aplastic anemia. The CDR3 region has the DNA TGCGCCAGCAGGAGGGGGGGAACTACGAGTGAGCAGTACTTC. Encoded protein: CASRRGGTTSEQYF.